The 21 T cell receptor beta chains below come from one sample, sequenced in a study of blood T cell repertoires in COVID-19. Data came from immunoSEQ multiplex PCR; TCRdb stores just in-frame clones and leaves some out. The sample has more than 140,000 clones, about 85% seen once. The sequenced sample was peripheral blood. These receptors were taken from a human donor in a cohort sampled during active COVID-19.

The chain is built from TRBV6-6 and TRBJ2-7, with D possibly being TRBD2 (6 bases). The CDR3 has 14 amino acids. The V gene's germline CDR1 is MNHNY and CDR2 SVGAGI (reference sequence). V dropped 2 bases and J dropped 5 bases, with 13 bases sitting between them. CDR3 DNA sequence: TGTGCCAGCAGTTACCGAACGGGAGAAAACGAGCAGTACTTC. Translation: CASSYRTGENEQYF.

This CDR3 is CASSLGTGVLNTEAFF. The DNA for the CDR3 is TGTGCCAGCAGCTTAGGAACAGGGGTGTTGAACACTGAAGCTTTCTTT. V and J are TRBV11-3 and TRBJ1-1, with TRBD1 matching over 7 bases. The V and J ends lost 1 base and 0 bases, in that order; junction bases with no gene match: 5. There are 16 residues in the CDR3. Germline CDR1 is SGHNT and CDR2 is YENEEA.

The V and J genes are TRBV6-1 and TRBJ2-3; TRBD2 is a possible D gene (5 bases). Germline-derived CDR1 and CDR2 are MNHNS and SASEGT. The CDR3 sequence is 16 residues long. Trimming stripped 3 bases from V and 2 bases from J, with 15 bases between. The chain's CDR3 is CASSDRGRGHTDTQYF. The CDR3 nucleotides are TGTGCCAGCAGTGACCGAGGGCGCGGGCACACAGATACGCAGTATTTT.

The chain recombines TRBV27 with TRBJ2-5; a weak D match, TRBD1 (6 bases). Trimming cost V 6 bases and J 4 bases, with 18 bases left between them. Germline lookup yields CDR1 MNHEY and CDR2 SMNVEV (reference sequence). The CDR3 sequence is 15 residues long. CDR3 loop: CASRLRGSWGETQYF. The CDR3 bases are TGTGCCAGCAGGTTAAGGGGGTCGTGGGGAGAGACCCAGTACTTC.

The rearrangement links TRBV11-2 to TRBJ2-5; 8 nucleotides agree with TRBD2. The trim removed 6 bases at V and 5 bases at J, leaving 8 bases unmatched. The CDR3 runs to 14 residues. Germline V gives CDR1 SGHAT, CDR2 FQNNGV. The chain's CDR3 is CASSGAGVSETQYF. In DNA form, the CDR3 reads TGTGCCAGCAGTGGAGCGGGAGTTTCGGAGACCCAGTACTTC.

This chain connects TRBV7-9 to TRBJ2-5; 8 bases line up with TRBD2. The trim removed 3 bases at V and 1 base at J, leaving 4 bases unmatched. CDR3 length equals 15 residues. CDR1 and CDR2 (germline): SEHNR, FQNEAQ (reference sequence). For the CDR3, the DNA is TGTGCCAGCAGCTTGACGGGAGGGACCCAAGAGACCCAGTACTTC. It encodes CASSLTGGTQETQYF.

The chain is built from TRBV18 and TRBJ1-1; D is uncertain. The germline gives CDR1 KGHSH, CDR2 LQKENI. V was shortened by 3 bases and J by 3 bases, with 8 bases between the two germline ends. The CDR3 extends over 13 amino acids. This chain's CDR3 is CASSPSRDTEAFF. CDR3 bases: TGTGCCAGCTCACCTTCCCGTGACACTGAAGCTTTCTTT. Combining the CDR3 with reference TRBV18 and TRBJ1-1 gives the whole variable domain NAGVMQNPRHLVRRRGQEARLRCSPMKGHSHVYWYRQLPEEGLKFMVYLQKENIIDESGMPKERFSAEFPKEGPSILRIQQVVRGDSAAYFCASSPSRDTEAFFGQGTRLTVV.

The rearrangement links TRBV11-2 to TRBJ2-7; TRBD2 matches 12 bases. This CDR3 is 15 amino acids long. V lost 4 bases to trimming and J lost 0 bases; unmatched junction nucleotides: 1. Germline V gene lookup returns CDR1 SGHAT and CDR2 FQNNGV. The chain's CDR3 is CASSSTSGSSYEQYF. The CDR3 DNA is TGTGCCAGCAGCTCGACTAGCGGGAGCTCCTACGAGCAGTACTTC.

This chain connects TRBV7-9 to TRBJ1-3; 12 bases agree with TRBD1. Germline V gene lookup returns CDR1 SEHNR and CDR2 FQNEAQ (reference sequence). The V segment lost 2 bases and the J segment 3 bases; nucleotides outside the gene matches: 8. There are 18 residues in the CDR3. The CDR3 loop reads CASSLMGTGGLVGNTIYF. The CDR3 DNA reads TGTGCCAGCAGCTTAATGGGGACAGGGGGCTTGGTTGGAAACACCATATATTTT.

Worth noting for this clone: The conserved phenylalanine or tryptophan normally closing the CDR3 is absent here, so this likely arose from a read error. No DNA is shown, since the ends of the CDR3 on it are uncertain; the CDR3 is the one TCRdb lists. This chain joins TRBV30 and TRBJ2-7; TRBD1, the D gene given by the table, was not confirmed from the DNA. The CDR3 region is 11 residues in length, termini included. Germline CDR1 GTSNPN, CDR2 SVGIG (reference sequence). The CDR3 sequence is CAWRRGPFDWS.

The chain recombines TRBV18 with TRBJ1-5, with D perhaps matching TRBD1 (5 bases). The germline gives CDR1 KGHSH, CDR2 LQKENI. CDR3 length equals 16 residues. Trimming took off 2 bases at V and 1 base at J, with 12 bases between the two ends. Here the CDR3 DNA reads TGTGCCAGCTCACCATCCCGGGGGAGCAGCAATCAGCCCCAGCATTTT. Amino acids: CASSPSRGSSNQPQHF.

V gene TRBV28 combines with J gene TRBJ1-4; 9 bases are shared with TRBD1. The CDR3 totals 17 residues. Per germline, CDR1 MDHEN and CDR2 SYDVKM. Trimming removed 5 bases from V and 0 bases from J; junction bases left unmatched: 7. The CDR3 is CASSPRDREATNEKLFF. The CDR3 coding sequence is TGTGCCAGCAGTCCCAGGGACAGGGAAGCAACTAATGAAAAACTGTTTTTT.

The gene calls are TRBV4-1 and TRBJ1-3; D is perhaps TRBD1 (6 bases). V lost 4 bases and J lost 4, with 14 bases in between. The CDR3 spans 15 residues. CDR1 MGHRA and CDR2 YSYEKL come from the germline V gene. The DNA for the CDR3 is TGCGCCAGCAGCCCGGAATCAGGGGTCGGAAACACCATATATTTT. Protein product: CASSPESGVGNTIYF.

J is TRBJ1-2 and V is TRBV10-1; 7 bases map to TRBD1. Germline-derived CDR1 and CDR2 are WNHNN and SYGVQD (reference sequence). The CDR3 runs 14 residues. J was trimmed by 7 bases and V by 2 bases; bases with no gene match: 7. CDR3 protein: CASSEQDRRGGYTF. DNA for the CDR3: TGCGCCAGCAGTGAGCAGGACAGGAGGGGTGGCTACACCTTC.

This sequence joins TRBV6-1 and TRBJ1-2; 12 bases align to TRBD1. There are 14 residues in the CDR3. Trimming took 3 bases from V and 7 from J; bases not matched to a gene: 3. Per the germline V gene, CDR1 is MNHNS and CDR2 is SASEGT. CDR3 region: CASSDGTGGRGYTF. The CDR3 DNA reads TGTGCCAGCAGTGACGGGACAGGGGGCCGTGGCTACACCTTC.

CDR3 DNA sequence: TGTGCCACCCGCAGGTGGAATGGAAACACCATATATTTT. It specifies CATRRWNGNTIYF. This chain joins TRBV5-6 and TRBJ1-3; D is unresolved. Germline V CDR1 and CDR2: SGHDT, YYEEEE. The CDR3 is 13 amino acids. The V end was cut by 9 bases, the J end by 3 bases, with 13 bases between. The full variable domain, completed using reference TRBV5-6 and TRBJ1-3, is DAGVTQSPTHLIKTRGQQVTLRCSPKSGHDTVSWYQQALGQGPQFIFQYYEEEERQRGNFPDRFSGHQFPNYSSELNVNALLLGDSALYLCATRRWNGNTIYFGEGSWLTVV.

The chain employs TRBV7-2 and TRBJ1-3; no clear D gene. Looked up from germline, CDR1 is SGHTA and CDR2 is FQGNSA. V shed 6 bases and J shed 0 bases, with 15 bases lying between them. The CDR3 contains 16 residues. For the CDR3, the DNA is TGTGCCAGCAGTTTAAACCCGGGATCCTCTGGAAACACCATATATTTT. Its translation is CASSLNPGSSGNTIYF.

This rearrangement joins TRBV2 to TRBJ2-2, with a possible D match to TRBD2 (6 bases). Germline values: CDR1 SNHLY, CDR2 FYNNEI. This CDR3 region has 15 residues. V was clipped by 2 bases and J by 1 base, with 8 bases between them. CDR3 in amino acids: CASSELGGNTGELFF. As DNA, the CDR3 is TGTGCCAGCAGTGAATTGGGGGGGAACACCGGGGAGCTGTTTTTT.

The V and J genes are TRBV6-2 or TRBV6-3 and TRBJ2-1; 9 positions match TRBD2. Germline CDR1 is MNHEY and CDR2 is SVGEGT. With 0 bases clipped from V and 6 bases from J, the junction kept 12 bases outside the gene matches. The CDR3 runs to 18 residues. The CDR3 region is CASSYSSFAGGPSNEQFF. CDR3 DNA: TGTGCCAGCAGTTACTCGAGTTTCGCGGGAGGGCCATCCAATGAGCAGTTCTTC.

This clone showed up just a few times. The rearrangement joins TRBV7-2 to TRBJ2-7, with D maybe TRBD1 (6 bases). The CDR3 runs to 15 residues. Germline values: CDR1 SGHTA, CDR2 FQGNSA. Trimming removed 4 bases from V and 5 bases from J, with 18 bases in between. This CDR3 is CASSSYTGPGNEQYF. The CDR3, as DNA: TGTGCCAGCAGCTCCTATACAGGGCCGGGAAACGAGCAGTACTTC.

The V call is TRBV7-2, the J call TRBJ2-3; TRBD1 is a possible D gene (6 bases). Germline V gene lookup returns CDR1 SGHTA and CDR2 FQGNSA. The CDR3 has 15 residues. The V and J ends lost 5 bases and 0 bases respectively, with 12 bases between them. The CDR3 sequence: CASSRGQPSTDTQYF. The DNA of the CDR3 is TGTGCCAGCAGCCGGGGACAACCTAGCACAGATACGCAGTATTTT.